These 14 T cell receptor beta chains share one sample of origin, sequenced in a study of T-cell reconstitution after alpha-beta-depleted transplantation in children. Unique molecular identifiers were incorporated when the TCRbeta library was constructed. TCRdb re-called the PCR reads through MiXCR, storing one row per CDR3 protein. The profile shows around 90,000 distinct CDR3 sequences, 15% to 18% of them singletons. The source material was PBMCs, mostly from graft donor cells, sampled 180 days after TCRalphabeta/CD19-depleted stem cell transplant. These TCRs come from a male patient between 2 and 15 years old who had a stem cell transplant for acute lymphoblastic leukemia, so the T cells may come from the graft donor.

This chain connects TRBV5-1 to TRBJ2-1; D call uncertain. V shed 2 bases and J shed 10 bases, with 7 bases lying between them. The CDR3 is 11 amino acids. The germline gives CDR1 SGHRS, CDR2 YFSETQ. In DNA form, the CDR3 reads TGCGCCAGCAGCTTAACTAAAGAGCAGTTCTTC. Protein product: CASSLTKEQFF.

The chain links TRBV7-2 to TRBJ2-2; D not resolved. The CDR3 length is 17 residues. The germline CDR1 and CDR2 sequences are SGHTA and FQGNSA. V shed 2 bases and J shed 1 base, with 14 bases lying between them. This chain's CDR3 is CASSLNGWTENTGELFF. The CDR3 region has the DNA TGTGCCAGCAGCTTAAATGGCTGGACGGAGAACACCGGGGAGCTGTTTTTT.

The chain carries TRBV20-1 and TRBJ2-3; 7 nucleotides line up with TRBD2. CDR3 length: 15 residues. Trimming cost V 4 bases and J 2 bases; bases outside gene matches: 9. Looked up from germline, CDR1 is DFQATT and CDR2 is SNEGSKA (reference sequence). The CDR3 sequence is CSATAWGGLTDTQYF. DNA of the CDR3: TGCAGTGCTACCGCATGGGGGGGACTCACAGATACGCAGTATTTT.

This rearrangement joins TRBV7-6 to TRBJ2-7; TRBD1 aligns across 9 bases. Losses at the gene ends were 1 base for V and 6 bases for J; bases not matched to a gene: 4. The CDR3 has 14 residues. Germline V gene data show CDR1 as SGHVS and CDR2 as FNYEAQ. Here the CDR3 DNA reads TGTGCCAGCAGCTTAGGGACAGGGGTCTCCGAGCAGTACTTC. Residues: CASSLGTGVSEQYF.

The chain couples TRBV29-1 to TRBJ2-5; D perhaps matches TRBD2 (5 bases). Trimming pared 4 bases from V and 9 bases from J, leaving 15 bases between. The CDR3 loop spans 12 amino acids. Looked up from germline, CDR1 is SQVTM and CDR2 is ANQGSEA. CDR3 loop: CSVGGFWRAQYF. The CDR3 DNA is TGCAGCGTTGGCGGCTTCTGGCGGGCCCAGTACTTC.

Only a few counts were recorded for this clonotype. The J gene is TRBJ2-3, the V gene TRBV6-5, with 12 bases fitting TRBD2. CDR3 length equals 18 residues. V shed 2 bases and J 2 bases; nucleotides not matched to a gene: 8. Germline values: CDR1 MNHEY, CDR2 SVGAGI. The CDR3 here is CASSYLAGGRPTTDTQYF. DNA of the CDR3: TGTGCCAGCAGTTACCTAGCGGGGGGGAGACCAACCACAGATACGCAGTATTTT.

The rearrangement joins TRBV28 to TRBJ1-2; 9 bases are shared with TRBD1. Germline CDR1 reads MDHEN; CDR2 reads SYDVKM. The CDR3 consists of 16 residues. Trimming removed 2 bases from V and 0 bases from J; junction bases left unmatched: 4. Here the CDR3 DNA reads TGTGCCAGCAGTTTAGGGACAGGGATAGCTAACTATGGCTACACCTTC. Its translation: CASSLGTGIANYGYTF.

J is TRBJ2-1 and V is TRBV28; D perhaps matches TRBD2 (6 bases). This CDR3 comprises 18 residues. The germline V gene encodes CDR1 MDHEN and CDR2 SYDVKM. V was trimmed by 0 bases and J by 1 base, leaving 16 bases between them. The chain's CDR3 is CASSLWGGGIFSYNEQFF. CDR3 DNA sequence: TGTGCCAGCAGTTTATGGGGAGGAGGGATCTTTTCCTACAATGAGCAGTTCTTC.

This clonotype was counted ten times or more. This chain links TRBV12-3 or TRBV12-4 with TRBJ2-7; D may be TRBD1 or TRBD2 (5 bases each). This CDR3 has 14 residues. The V end was cut by 6 bases, the J end by 3 bases, with 15 bases between. The CDR3 loop is CASSGPGQGYEQYF. The CDR3, as DNA: TGTGCCAGCAGCGGGCCGGGGCAGGGCTACGAGCAGTACTTC.

The chain uses TRBV7-9 and TRBJ1-1; possibly TRBD1 for D (5 bases). Germline V gene sequence: CDR1 SEHNR, CDR2 FQNEAQ (reference sequence). The CDR3 extends over 16 amino acids. The ends were cut back, 5 bases at V and 0 bases at J, with 16 bases in the middle. In DNA, the CDR3 is TGTGCCAGCAGCCCAGTAGGGGCTGGGGTGAACACTGAAGCTTTCTTT. Its protein product is CASSPVGAGVNTEAFF.

This clonotype showed up many times. V gene TRBV7-2 combines with J gene TRBJ1-2; 9 nucleotides align to TRBD1. The CDR3 is made up of 16 amino acids. Losses at the gene ends were 5 bases for V and 5 bases for J; bases not matched to a gene: 12. Germline CDR1 reads SGHTA; CDR2 reads FQGNSA. CDR3 DNA: TGTGCCAGCAGCCTGACCCTCCCCGGGACAGGGTATGGCTACACCTTC. Residues: CASSLTLPGTGYGYTF.

The rearrangement joins TRBV5-1 to TRBJ2-3; the D gene is possibly TRBD2 (6 bases). The V gene lost 4 bases and the J gene lost 4 bases, with 19 bases spanning the gap. Germline values: CDR1 SGHRS, CDR2 YFSETQ. CDR3 size: 16 residues. The CDR3 sequence is CASSPGVAGNSDTQYF. CDR3 in DNA: TGCGCCAGCAGCCCCGGGGTGGCGGGGAACTCAGATACGCAGTATTTT.

This clonotype has a handful of counts. The rearrangement uses TRBV5-1 and TRBJ2-5; D may be TRBD2 (6 bases). The CDR3 spans 17 residues. Trimming removed 5 bases from V and 4 bases from J, with 24 bases in between. Germline V lookup: CDR1 SGHRS, CDR2 YFSETQ. The CDR3 here is CASRFVGGDSTGETQYF. CDR3 in DNA: TGCGCCAGCAGGTTTGTCGGCGGGGATAGTACGGGAGAGACCCAGTACTTC. The complete variable domain, with remaining parts taken from reference TRBV5-1 and TRBJ2-5, reads KAGVTQTPRYLIKTRGQQVTLSCSPISGHRSVSWYQQTPGQGLQFLFEYFSETQRNKGNFPGRFSGRQFSNSRSEMNVSTLELGDSALYLCASRFVGGDSTGETQYFGPGTRLLVL.

The chain uses TRBV7-9 and TRBJ1-6; 10 positions agree with TRBD1. In germline, CDR1 is SEHNR, CDR2 FQNEAQ (reference sequence). This CDR3 contains 14 residues. J was trimmed by 10 bases and V by 4 bases; bases with no gene match: 4. The CDR3 region has the DNA TGTGCCAGCAGCTCCGGACAGGGGGGGTCACCCCTCCACTTT. Encoded protein: CASSSGQGGSPLHF.